The entry below gives a single T cell receptor beta chain sequence along with its context. This clone was recorded only once. This receptor's antigen is unknown. Base qualities are not recorded, but no much larger clone differs from it by a single base. The junction carries 19 bases between V and J, which are trimmed by 4 bases and 3 bases respectively. Including the terminal cysteine and phenylalanine, the CDR3 comprises 16 residues. The sequence is cut down to CDR3 DNA, 48 bases in frame from base 1. CDR1 is given as SGDLS and CDR2 as YYNGEE, both from the germline V gene. This record belongs to a study of cytomegalovirus exposure and HLA in healthy donors listed by TCRdb under 2017. A note on the overall study: According to an earlier analysis of 587 of the donors, some 180 million T cells yielded some 120 million unique TCR beta sequences and 250 to 350 Gb of sequence data. Besides the first cohort of around 670 subjects, a separate validation cohort made up of some 110 different subjects was used. The later analysis used no new phenotypic data to find candidate immune exposures, relying instead on TCR beta sequences and their occurrence across donors. All discovery cohort repertoires had been generated using a single sequencing platform. Across 398 genotyped donors of the cohort, an average of roughly 250,000 unique TCR beta nucleotide sequences per donor were sequenced, and approximately 17% of those sequences were non-productive. The aim of the study was to test whether cataloging public T cell receptors could identify signatures of past pathogen exposure. HLA typing included class I and class II loci at four-digit resolution. In a later analysis, previously published TCR beta repertoires from about 640 donors were re-analyzed and high-resolution HLA genotyping was added so that TCR occurrence patterns could be studied. Among the roughly 390 genotyped donors, more than 70% belonged to the genetic ancestry cluster associated with self-reported Caucasian donors. High-throughput TCR immunosequencing, statistical association of individual TCRs with disease status, and machine learning were combined to predict cytomegalovirus infection status. Roughly 5 DR-DQ haplotypes were treated as single units for association and clustering because of strong linkage in the cohort. An early release that covered several hundred HLA-typed donors contained 250 to 350 gigabases of sequencing data and around 85 million unique TCR sequences. Using immunosequencing, the study profiled T cell repertoires from about 650 subjects and related those repertoires to cytomegalovirus serostatus. In an earlier analysis of roughly 580 of the donors, high-throughput TCR beta sequencing was used to judge whether each TCR beta V gene segment behaved as functional or pseudogenic. In a later genetic analysis, genome-wide SNP genotypes for about 55% of the roughly 700 donors were used, and that subset was treated as a discovery cohort. Donor age, sex, ethnicity and CMV serostatus were compiled alongside the repertoire data. The number of donors typed differed by locus, with roughly 629-640 for A, B, C, DRB1 and DQB1, around 500 for DQA1, approximately 580 for DPA1, and some 440 for DPB1.

Study-wide findings and limitations: Because some donors lacked HLA typing at each locus, the association tests relied only on the typed subset. Most TCR sequences were observed very rarely across donors, whereas some public TCRs were present in many individuals. According to a later analysis, parvovirus B19, influenza, CMV and Epstein-Barr virus appeared linked to several top co-occurrence clusters. The earlier analysis of approximately 540 of the donors excluded some 15 rarely observed V segments, including chromosome 9 orphons, because counts were too low. Presence/absence analyses assumed roughly uniform sequencing depth across donors, an assumption that may not hold. An association between a missense DCLRE1C variant and V-gene and J-gene trimming of TCR beta chains was found in a later genetic analysis and replicated in an independent cohort. A cluster of highly shared sequence variants was judged likely to be a technical artifact of the sequencing pipeline. According to a later analysis, TCR association rates differed among HLA loci, with DRB1 alleles showing the most associated TCRs and HLA-C alleles showing the fewest. In vitro tests confirmed that three of the cytomegalovirus-associated TCR beta chains recognize cytomegalovirus antigens. The cohort was sequenced for TCR beta chains only, and without alpha or paired-chain data the features that could be detected were limited. In both the original and validation cohorts, the classifier was reported to diagnose cytomegalovirus status with high specificity and sensitivity. Some IMGT-functional V segments, including TRBV6-2 and TRBV6-3, could not be told apart with the 87-base-pair reads, so those segments were excluded. Linkage disequilibrium might explain the correlated functional status among segregating V segments, but an unknown experimental factor could not be ruled out. It was suggested by the authors that the approach could potentially be generalized to other disease states and immunological phenotypes. In a later analysis, around 17,000 TCR beta sequences were associated with specific HLA alleles at a false discovery rate of 0.05. A later analysis found that most CMV-associated TCR beta chains appeared HLA-restricted, with HLA associations seemingly driven largely by CMV exposure. When HLA alleles, especially DR and DQ, strongly co-occurred, attributing TCR associations to individual alleles was difficult. Broadly in line with IMGT annotations, most TCR beta V segments showed up in productive rearrangements about 87% or about 30% of the time in an earlier analysis of several hundred of the donors. In a later genetic analysis, fewer N-insertions in productive TCRs were reported among donors in an Asian-associated ancestry cluster than the approximately 670-donor mean. Compared with equally common non-associated chains, HLA-associated TCR beta chains in a later analysis were more clonally expanded and had lower generation probabilities. A further reported finding was that TCR beta sequences accurately predicted the HLA-A and HLA-B alleles for most subjects in the first cohort. A total of 150 or so TCR beta chains were listed by the study as associated with cytomegalovirus. CMV serostatus was the only immune exposure information available for the cohort.

Libraries came from the immunoSEQ multiplex PCR assay. For the multiplex PCR, a mixture combining 60 forward primers for TCR Vbeta segments and 13 reverse primers for TCR Jbeta segments was used. A multiplex PCR assay on genomic DNA amplified the CDR3 region of rearranged TCR beta genes. Amplified TCR beta libraries were sequenced as 87-base-pair reads on the Illumina HiSeq System. On the study's bioinformatics: A later analysis counted about 80 million unique TCR beta chains across the 700 or so repertoires, and some 11 million of these chains were shared by at least two donors. A nearest-neighbor algorithm error-corrected the raw reads and collapsed the reads into unique sequences, merging closely related sequences to remove PCR and sequencing errors. CDR3 sequences were aligned to IMGT reference sequences to assign V, D and J gene segments. For a sequence to be retained, at least a six-nucleotide match to both a V gene segment and a J gene segment was required. Rearrangements were classified as productive when the CDR3 lacked stop codons and remained in frame with V and J, and all other rearrangements were classified as non-productive. Following IMGT convention, CDR3 was defined as the stretch from the second conserved V-encoded cysteine up to the conserved J-encoded phenylalanine. In an earlier analysis of 550 to 650 of the donors, sequences lacking an unambiguous match to a single V gene segment were excluded. An earlier analysis of 587 of the donors classified V segments as functional when productive rearrangements were above 56.7% and as segregating when the standard deviation between donors was above 5%. A statistical classification framework was built to diagnose cytomegalovirus status from the catalog of TCR beta chain sequences. In a later analysis, V and J genes were assigned by comparing TCR nucleotide sequences against IMGT/GENE-DB human TR gene sequences. The TCRdist pipeline was used in a later analysis to assign CDR3 sequences and most-parsimonious VDJ recombination scenarios. In a later analysis, every TCR beta chain was defined by the combination of its CDR3 amino acid sequence and its V-gene family, and reads without a unique V-gene family were dropped. To address suspected cross-contamination and a sequencing artifact, a later analysis removed roughly 580 highly shared, low-generation-probability nucleotide sequences. In a later analysis, a clonal expansion index was calculated for each public chain from normalized within-repertoire ranks of inferred template counts. Generation probabilities in a later analysis came from a VDJ recombination model fitted to out-of-frame rearrangements, and those results were checked against IGoR. Hypergeometric tests were used in a later analysis to score TCR-TCR, TCR-HLA and TCR-CMV co-occurrence, with a repertoire-size bias correction applied to the TCR pairs. To estimate false discovery rates, a later analysis permuted the HLA or CMV assignments 20 times. In a later analysis, co-occurring TCRs were grouped with DBSCAN, and TCRdist sequence similarity was added when clustering was performed within HLA-allele-positive subsets. Repertoires with fewer than 30,000 or more than 120,000 public chains, plus five repertoires with anomalous nucleotide sharing, were excluded from co-occurrence clustering. Drawn from immuneACCESS, this table holds only the in-frame rearrangements with V and J called that TCRdb kept. Clones are partly lost; checked studies trace under half to an unresolved V gene and leave the rest unexplained. The V and J calls and the clone size are those of that table, but D and trimming were determined from the DNA. This sample comprises 130,000 to 150,000 clones, over 80% of them detected only once. The ten largest clones add up to 2.5% to 3.5% of the sample.

The cohort consisted of some 730 healthy bone marrow donors. At the time of sampling, every cohort member was nominally healthy, though immune exposures that went unrecorded were likely present. The donor was CMV seronegative and was included in the group of 352 seronegative cohort members. A peripheral blood sample was collected from each donor, and TCR beta sequencing was performed on peripheral blood mononuclear cells. Genomic DNA was extracted from the blood cell samples with the Qiagen DNeasy Blood Extraction Kit. Recombination connected TRBV9 to TRBJ1-1, with TRBD1 tentatively as D gene (6 bases match). The specimen sequenced was PBMCs. The TCR originated in a woman younger than 45 in good health and CMV-seronegative. The DNA reads TGTGCCAGCAGCCAGGCAGGGGCGGCATTGTACACTGAAGCTTTCTTT. Protein translation: CASSQAGAALYTEAFF.